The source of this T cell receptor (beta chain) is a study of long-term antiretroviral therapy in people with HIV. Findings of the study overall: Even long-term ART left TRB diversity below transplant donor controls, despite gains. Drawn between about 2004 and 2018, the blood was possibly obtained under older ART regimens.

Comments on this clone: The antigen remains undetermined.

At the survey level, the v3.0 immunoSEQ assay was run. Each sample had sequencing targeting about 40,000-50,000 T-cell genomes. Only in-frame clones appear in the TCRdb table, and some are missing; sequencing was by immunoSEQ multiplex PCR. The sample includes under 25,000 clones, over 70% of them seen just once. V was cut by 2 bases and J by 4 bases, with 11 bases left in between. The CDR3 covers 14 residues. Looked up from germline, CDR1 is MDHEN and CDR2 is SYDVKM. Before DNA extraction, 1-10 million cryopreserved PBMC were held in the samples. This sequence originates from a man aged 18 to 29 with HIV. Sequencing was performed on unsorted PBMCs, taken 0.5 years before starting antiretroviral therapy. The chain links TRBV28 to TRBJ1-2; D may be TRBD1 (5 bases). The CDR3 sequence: CASSLQGGLYGYTF. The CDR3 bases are TGTGCCAGCAGTTTACAGGGTGGCCTCTATGGCTACACCTTC.